A single sample is the source of the 4 T cell receptor beta chains below, sequenced in a study of OX40 agonist ivuxolimab in advanced cancers. The data were produced by immunoSEQ multiplex PCR, yet TCRdb's version contains in-frame clones alone and is incomplete. The table records tens of thousands of clones, 85% to 90% of them present only once. Specimen: CD4+ or CD8+ T cells sorted from blood, collected in a trial of the OX40 agonist ivuxolimab. These receptors originate from an adult with an advanced solid tumor such as melanoma, head and neck, liver or kidney cancer.

The J gene is TRBJ1-2, the V gene TRBV11-2; D may be TRBD1 (6 bases). The V end lost 3 bases, the J end lost 8 bases, and 7 bases lay between the germline ends. Per the germline V gene, CDR1 is SGHAT and CDR2 is FQNNGV. The CDR3 contains 11 residues. The CDR3 bases are TGTGCCAGCAGCTTTAGGGGGGGCTACACCTTC. Translation: CASSFRGGYTF.

This chain links TRBV7-8 with TRBJ1-2; tentative D call: TRBD1 (5 bases). Germline V gene sequence: CDR1 SGHVS, CDR2 FQNEAQ. V lost 1 base to trimming and J lost 4 bases, with 16 bases between them. The CDR3 contains 16 residues. The CDR3 nucleotides are TGTGCCAGCAGCTTAGGGGGGTTCACTCTTAGCTATGGCTACACCTTC. Protein: CASSLGGFTLSYGYTF.

The rearrangement joins TRBV27 to TRBJ1-5; D gene uncertain. Germline CDR1 is MNHEY and CDR2 is SMNVEV (reference sequence). The CDR3 is 13 residues long. Trimming cost V 2 bases and J 6 bases, with 8 bases left between them. The CDR3 here is CASSLGVGQPQHF. Here the CDR3 DNA reads TGTGCCAGCAGTTTAGGAGTGGGTCAGCCCCAGCATTTT.

The rearrangement links TRBV6-1 to TRBJ1-1, with D hard to call. The CDR3 runs 13 residues. The germline gives CDR1 MNHNS, CDR2 SASEGT. Trimming left V 6 bases short and J 0 bases short, with 8 bases between. CDR3 sequence: CASRPGVNTEAFF. CDR3 DNA: TGTGCCAGCAGGCCGGGAGTGAACACTGAAGCTTTCTTT.